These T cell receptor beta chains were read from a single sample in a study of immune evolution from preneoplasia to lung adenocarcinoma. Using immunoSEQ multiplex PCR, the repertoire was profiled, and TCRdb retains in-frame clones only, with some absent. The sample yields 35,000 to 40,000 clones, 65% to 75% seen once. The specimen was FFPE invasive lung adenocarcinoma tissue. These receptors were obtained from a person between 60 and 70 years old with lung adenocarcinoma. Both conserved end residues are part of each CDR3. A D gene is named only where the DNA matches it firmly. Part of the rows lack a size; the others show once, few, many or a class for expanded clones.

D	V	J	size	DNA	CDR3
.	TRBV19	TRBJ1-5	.	TGTGCCAGTAGTTCGGGCTCCTTTAGCAATCAGCCCCAGCATTTT	CASSSGSFSNQPQHF
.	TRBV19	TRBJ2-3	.	TGTGCCAGTAGCATCGCAATGACACCAGCCACAGATACGCAGTATTTT	CASSIAMTPATDTQYF
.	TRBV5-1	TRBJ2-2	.	TGCGCCAGCAGCCAGGCTCGATTAGAGGCCGGGGAGCTGTTTTTT	CASSQARLEAGELFF
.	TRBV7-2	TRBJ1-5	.	TGTGCCAGCAGCTTAGTAGGGCTGGCCCAGCATTTT	CASSLVGLAQHF
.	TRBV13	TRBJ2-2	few	TGTGCCAGCATGGTATCCGGGATGAACACCGGGGAGCTGTTTTTT	CASMVSGMNTGELFF
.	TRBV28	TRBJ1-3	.	TGTGCCAGCAGCCCCGGCCGGAGGCGGTCTGGAAACACCATATATTTT	CASSPGRRRSGNTIYF
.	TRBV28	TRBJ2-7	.	TGTGCCAGCGGGGAGTCCCGGAATTACGAGCAGTACTTC	CASGESRNYEQYF
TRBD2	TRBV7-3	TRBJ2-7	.	TGTGCCAGCAGCTTACGAGAACAGCAAGCGGGAGGTAACGAGCAGTACTTC	CASSLREQQAGGNEQYF
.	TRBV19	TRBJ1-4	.	TGTGCCAGTAGACTCTGGGGGATGGGGGGAAATGAAAAACTGTTTTTT	CASRLWGMGGNEKLFF
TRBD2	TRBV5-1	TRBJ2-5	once	TGCGCCAGCAGCTTGTCCCCCGCGGGGGTGGAGACCCAGTACTTC	CASSLSPAGVETQYF
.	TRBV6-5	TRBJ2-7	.	TGTGCCAGCAGGACAGTCAACTCCTACGAGCAGTACTTC	CASRTVNSYEQYF
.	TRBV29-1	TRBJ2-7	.	TGCAGCGTTGGGACAGATAGCTCCGAGCAGTACTTC	CSVGTDSSEQYF
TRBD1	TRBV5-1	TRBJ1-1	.	TGCGCCAGCAGCGCGGACAGGGGGCTTGTAACTTTCTTT	CASSADRGLVTFF
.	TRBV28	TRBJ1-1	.	TGTGCCAGCAGTAGACCGGGAACCATGAACACTGAAGCTTTCTTT	CASSRPGTMNTEAFF
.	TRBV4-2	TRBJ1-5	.	TGTGCCAGCAGCCAATCAGCGAATCAGCCCCAGCATTTT	CASSQSANQPQHF